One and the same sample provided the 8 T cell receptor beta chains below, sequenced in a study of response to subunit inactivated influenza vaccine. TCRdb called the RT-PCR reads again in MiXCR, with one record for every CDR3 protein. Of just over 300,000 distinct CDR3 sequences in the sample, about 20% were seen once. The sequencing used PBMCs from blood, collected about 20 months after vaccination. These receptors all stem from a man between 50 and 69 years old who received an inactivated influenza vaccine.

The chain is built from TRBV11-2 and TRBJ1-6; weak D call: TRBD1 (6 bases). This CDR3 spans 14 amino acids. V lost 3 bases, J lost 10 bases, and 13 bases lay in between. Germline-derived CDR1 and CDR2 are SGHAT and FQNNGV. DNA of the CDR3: TGTGCCAGCAGCTTGGGTACAGGGTTGTCACCCCTCCACTTT. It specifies CASSLGTGLSPLHF.

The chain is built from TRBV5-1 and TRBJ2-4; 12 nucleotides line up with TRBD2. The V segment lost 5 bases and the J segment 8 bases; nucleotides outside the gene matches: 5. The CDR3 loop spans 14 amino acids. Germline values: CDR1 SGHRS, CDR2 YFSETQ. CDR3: CASRPTSGGHIQYF. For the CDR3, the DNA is TGCGCCAGCAGGCCTACTAGCGGGGGGCACATTCAGTACTTC.

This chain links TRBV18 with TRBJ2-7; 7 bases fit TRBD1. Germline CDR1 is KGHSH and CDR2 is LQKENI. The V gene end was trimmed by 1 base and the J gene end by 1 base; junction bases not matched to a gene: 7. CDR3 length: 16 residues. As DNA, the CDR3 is TGTGCCAGCTCACCACGGTCCCCAGGGGGTTCCTACGAGCAGTACTTC. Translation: CASSPRSPGGSYEQYF.

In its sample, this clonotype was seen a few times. Here the CDR3 reads CASNQYRGNQPQHF. The CDR3 DNA is TGTGCCAGTAACCAATACAGGGGCAATCAGCCCCAGCATTTT. The V call is TRBV19, the J call TRBJ1-5; TRBD1 might be the D (6 bases). CDR1 and CDR2 from the germline V gene are LNHDA and SQIVND (reference sequence). The CDR3 contains 14 residues. Trimming left V 7 bases short and J 2 bases short, with 12 bases between.

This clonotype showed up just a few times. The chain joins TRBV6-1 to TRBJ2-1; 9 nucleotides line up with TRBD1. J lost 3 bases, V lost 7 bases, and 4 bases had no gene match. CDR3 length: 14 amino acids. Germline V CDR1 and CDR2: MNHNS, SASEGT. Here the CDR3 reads CASTGTGHYNEQFF. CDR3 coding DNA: TGTGCCAGCACCGGGACAGGGCACTACAATGAGCAGTTCTTC.

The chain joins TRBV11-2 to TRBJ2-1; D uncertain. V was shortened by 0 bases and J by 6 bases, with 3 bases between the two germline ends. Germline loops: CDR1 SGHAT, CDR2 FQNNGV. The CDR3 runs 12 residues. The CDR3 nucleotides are TGTGCCAGCAGCTTAGACATCAATGAGCAGTTCTTC. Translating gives CASSLDINEQFF. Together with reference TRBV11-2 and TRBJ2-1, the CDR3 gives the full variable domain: EAGVAQSPRYKIIEKRQSVAFWCNPISGHATLYWYQQILGQGPKLLIQFQNNGVVDDSQLPKDRFSAERLKGVDSTLKIQPAKLEDSAVYLCASSLDINEQFFGPGTRLTVL.

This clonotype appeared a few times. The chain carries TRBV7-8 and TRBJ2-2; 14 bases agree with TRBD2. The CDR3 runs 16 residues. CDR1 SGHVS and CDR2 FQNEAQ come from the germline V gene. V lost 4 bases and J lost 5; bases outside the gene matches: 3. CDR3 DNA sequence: TGTGCCAGCAGCTCGGGACTAGCGGGAGTTACCGGGGAGCTGTTTTTT. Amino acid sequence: CASSSGLAGVTGELFF. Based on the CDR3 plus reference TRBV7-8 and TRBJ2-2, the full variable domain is GAGVSQSPRYKVAKRGQDVALRCDPISGHVSLFWYQQALGQGPEFLTYFQNEAQLDKSGLPSDRFFAERPEGSVSTLKIQRTQQEDSAVYLCASSSGLAGVTGELFFGEGSRLTVL.

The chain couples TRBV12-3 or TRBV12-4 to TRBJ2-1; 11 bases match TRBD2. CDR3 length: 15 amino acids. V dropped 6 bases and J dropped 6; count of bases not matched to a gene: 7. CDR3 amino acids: CASSPQLAGVNEQFF. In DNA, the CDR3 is TGTGCCAGCAGCCCCCAACTAGCGGGAGTCAATGAGCAGTTCTTC.